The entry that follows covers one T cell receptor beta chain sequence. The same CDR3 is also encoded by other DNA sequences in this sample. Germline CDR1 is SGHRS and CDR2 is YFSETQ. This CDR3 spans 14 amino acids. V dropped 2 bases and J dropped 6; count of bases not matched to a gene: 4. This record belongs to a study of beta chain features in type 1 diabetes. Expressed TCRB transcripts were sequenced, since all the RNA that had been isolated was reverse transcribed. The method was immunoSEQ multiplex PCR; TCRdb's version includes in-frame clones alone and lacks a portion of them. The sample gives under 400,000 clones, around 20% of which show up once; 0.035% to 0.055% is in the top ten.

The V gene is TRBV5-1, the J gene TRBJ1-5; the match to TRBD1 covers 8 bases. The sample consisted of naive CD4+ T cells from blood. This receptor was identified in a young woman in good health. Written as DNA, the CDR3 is TGCGCCAGCAGCTTAGGGACAGGAGGTCAGCCCCAGCATTTT. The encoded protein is CASSLGTGGQPQHF.